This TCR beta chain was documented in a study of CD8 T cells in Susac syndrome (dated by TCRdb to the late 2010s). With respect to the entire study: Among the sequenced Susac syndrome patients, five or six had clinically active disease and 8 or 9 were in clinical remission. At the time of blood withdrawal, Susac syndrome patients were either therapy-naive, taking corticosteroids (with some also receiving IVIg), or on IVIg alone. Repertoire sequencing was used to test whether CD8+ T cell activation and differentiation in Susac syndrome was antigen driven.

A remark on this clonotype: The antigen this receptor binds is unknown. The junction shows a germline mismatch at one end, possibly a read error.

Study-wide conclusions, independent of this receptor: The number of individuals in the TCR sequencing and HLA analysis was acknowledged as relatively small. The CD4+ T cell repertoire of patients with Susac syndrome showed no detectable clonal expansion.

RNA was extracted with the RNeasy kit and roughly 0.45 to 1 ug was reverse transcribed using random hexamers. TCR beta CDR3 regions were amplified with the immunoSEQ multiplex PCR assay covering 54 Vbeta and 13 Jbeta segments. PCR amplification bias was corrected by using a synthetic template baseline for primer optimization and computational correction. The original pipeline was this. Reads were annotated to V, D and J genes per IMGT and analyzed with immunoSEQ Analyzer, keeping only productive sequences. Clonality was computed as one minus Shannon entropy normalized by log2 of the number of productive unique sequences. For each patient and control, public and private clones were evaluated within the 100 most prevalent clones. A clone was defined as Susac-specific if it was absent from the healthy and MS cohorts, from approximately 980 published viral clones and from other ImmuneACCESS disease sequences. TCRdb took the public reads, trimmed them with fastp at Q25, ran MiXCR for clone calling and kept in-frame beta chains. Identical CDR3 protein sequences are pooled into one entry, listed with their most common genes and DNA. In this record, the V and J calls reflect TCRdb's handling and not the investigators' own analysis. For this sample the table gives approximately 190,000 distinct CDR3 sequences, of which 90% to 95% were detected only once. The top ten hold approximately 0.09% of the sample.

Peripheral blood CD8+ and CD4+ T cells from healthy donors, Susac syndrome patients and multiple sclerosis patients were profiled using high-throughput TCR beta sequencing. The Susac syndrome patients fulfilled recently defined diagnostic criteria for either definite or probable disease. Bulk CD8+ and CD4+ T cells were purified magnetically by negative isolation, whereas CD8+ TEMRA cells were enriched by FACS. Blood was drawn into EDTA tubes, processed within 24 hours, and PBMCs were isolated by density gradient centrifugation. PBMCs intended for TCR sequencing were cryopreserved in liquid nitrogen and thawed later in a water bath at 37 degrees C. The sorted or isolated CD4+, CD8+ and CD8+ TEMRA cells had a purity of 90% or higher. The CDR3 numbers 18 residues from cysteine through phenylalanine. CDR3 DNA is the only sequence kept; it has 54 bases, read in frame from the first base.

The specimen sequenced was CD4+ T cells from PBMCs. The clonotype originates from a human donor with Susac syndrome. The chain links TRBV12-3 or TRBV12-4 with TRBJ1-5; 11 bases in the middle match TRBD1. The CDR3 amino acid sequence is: CASSHLGTGGISNQPQLF. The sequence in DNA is TGTGCCAGCAGTCATTTAGGGACAGGGGGAATCAGCAATCAGCCCCAGCTTTTT.